This entry lists 9 T cell receptor beta chains sequenced from one sample in a study of cytomegalovirus exposure and HLA in healthy donors. Sequencing was performed with immunoSEQ multiplex PCR; in TCRdb, only in-frame clones are kept and a portion is missing. The sample lists 150,000 to 200,000 clones, about 88% occurring once. The material sequenced was PBMCs. The receptors were sampled from a man younger than 30 in good health and CMV-seronegative.

V is TRBV27 and J is TRBJ2-7; 7 bases fit TRBD1. Germline values: CDR1 MNHEY, CDR2 SMNVEV (reference sequence). With 6 bases clipped from V and 0 bases from J, the junction kept 2 bases outside the gene matches. CDR3 length: 13 residues. The CDR3 spells CASSRQGSYEQYV. The CDR3, as DNA: TGTGCCAGCAGCAGACAGGGCTCCTACGAGCAGTACGTC.

This chain joins TRBV7-9 and TRBJ1-2; D is undetermined. V lost 1 base to trimming and J lost 2 bases, with 11 bases between them. CDR1 is SEHNR and CDR2 is FQNEAQ in the germline V gene (reference sequence). This CDR3 spans 15 amino acids. The CDR3 nucleotides read TGTGCCAGCAGCTTAGTAGGCCAGGTCAACTATGGCTACACCTTC. This codes for CASSLVGQVNYGYTF. The full variable domain, its missing parts supplied by reference TRBV7-9 and TRBJ1-2, is DTGVSQNPRHKITKRGQNVTFRCDPISEHNRLYWYRQTLGQGPEFLTYFQNEAQLEKSRLLSDRFSAERPKGSFSTLEIQRTEQGDSAMYLCASSLVGQVNYGYTFGSGTRLTVV.

The gene calls are TRBV10-3 and TRBJ2-7; 7 positions agree with TRBD1. CDR3 length: 13 residues. Germline assignment: CDR1 ENHRY and CDR2 SYGVKD. Trimming took 7 bases from V and 6 from J; bases not matched to a gene: 9. CDR3 in amino acids: CAITQGVVGEQYF. In DNA form, the CDR3 reads TGTGCCATCACTCAGGGGGTGGTGGGCGAGCAGTACTTC.

The chain employs TRBV5-1 and TRBJ2-2, with TRBD2 matching over 10 bases. Unmatched junction bases numbered 8, after V lost 1 base and J lost 2 bases. The CDR3 extends over 18 amino acids. Looked up from germline, CDR1 is SGHRS and CDR2 is YFSETQ. CDR3 loop: CASSLRASGGRNTGELFF. The CDR3 nucleotides read TGCGCCAGCAGCTTGAGGGCTAGCGGGGGTCGCAACACCGGGGAGCTGTTTTTT. The whole variable domain, filled in from reference TRBV5-1 and TRBJ2-2, reads KAGVTQTPRYLIKTRGQQVTLSCSPISGHRSVSWYQQTPGQGLQFLFEYFSETQRNKGNFPGRFSGRQFSNSRSEMNVSTLELGDSALYLCASSLRASGGRNTGELFFGEGSRLTVL.

V gene TRBV6-1 combines with J gene TRBJ1-2; D remains unclear. The CDR3 runs 13 residues. Trimming removed 2 bases from V and 8 bases from J, with 12 bases in between. Per the germline V gene, CDR1 is MNHNS and CDR2 is SASEGT. CDR3 nucleotides: TGTGCCAGCAGTGAACGTAAGGGAGGAGGCTACACCTTC. Translation: CASSERKGGGYTF.

This chain links TRBV28 with TRBJ2-3; 8 bases agree with TRBD1. The CDR3 runs to 14 residues. J was trimmed by 3 bases and V by 6 bases; bases with no gene match: 5. Germline V lookup: CDR1 MDHEN, CDR2 SYDVKM. CDR3: CASRRTGKTDTQYF. The DNA of the CDR3 is TGTGCCAGCAGGCGGACAGGGAAAACAGATACGCAGTATTTT.

This chain uses TRBV29-1 with TRBJ1-2; 8 bases match TRBD1. With 4 bases clipped from V and 3 bases from J, the junction kept 7 bases outside the gene matches. Looked up from germline, CDR1 is SQVTM and CDR2 is ANQGSEA. This CDR3 region has 14 residues. The CDR3 DNA reads as TGCAGCGTTGTGTCACAGGGGGACGACTATGGCTACACCTTC. It specifies CSVVSQGDDYGYTF.

The V and J genes are TRBV10-3 and TRBJ1-1, with D hard to call. The CDR3 consists of 14 residues. V was shortened by 7 bases and J by 5 bases, with 17 bases between the two germline ends. Germline values: CDR1 ENHRY, CDR2 SYGVKD. The CDR3: CAINPDGLRTEAFF. The CDR3 DNA follows: TGTGCCATCAATCCTGACGGGTTGAGGACTGAAGCTTTCTTT.

The chain is built from TRBV7-9 and TRBJ2-7, with TRBD1 as a possible D gene (5 bases). V was pared by 5 bases and J by 6 bases, with 23 bases between. The CDR3 is 16 residues long. Germline V gene lookup returns CDR1 SEHNR and CDR2 FQNEAQ (reference sequence). DNA of the CDR3: TGTGCCAGCAGCCTGCTCGGCAGGGTGGGTTTTCCCGAGCAGTACTTC. Its protein is CASSLLGRVGFPEQYF.